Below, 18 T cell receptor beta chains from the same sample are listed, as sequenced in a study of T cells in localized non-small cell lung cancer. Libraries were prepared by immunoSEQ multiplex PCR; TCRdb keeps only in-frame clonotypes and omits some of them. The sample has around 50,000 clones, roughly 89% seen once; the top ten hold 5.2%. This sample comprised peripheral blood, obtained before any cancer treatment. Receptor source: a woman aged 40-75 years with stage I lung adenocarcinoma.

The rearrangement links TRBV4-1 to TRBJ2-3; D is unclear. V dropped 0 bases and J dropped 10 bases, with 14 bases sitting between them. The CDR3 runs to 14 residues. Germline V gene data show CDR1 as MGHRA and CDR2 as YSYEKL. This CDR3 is CASSQDIVPGAQYF. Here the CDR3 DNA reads TGCGCCAGCAGCCAAGATATAGTGCCAGGTGCGCAGTATTTT.

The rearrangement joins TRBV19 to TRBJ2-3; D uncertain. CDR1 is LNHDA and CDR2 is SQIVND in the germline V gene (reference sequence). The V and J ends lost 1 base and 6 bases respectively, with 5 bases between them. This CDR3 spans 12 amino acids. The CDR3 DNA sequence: TGTGCCAGTAGTATAGGTACGGATACGCAGTATTTT. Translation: CASSIGTDTQYF.

The CDR3 sequence: CASSPGTGNTIYF. CDR3 nucleotides: TGTGCCAGCAGTCCTGGGACAGGAAACACCATATATTTT. This chain connects TRBV28 to TRBJ1-3; TRBD1 might be the D (6 bases). Germline V lookup: CDR1 MDHEN, CDR2 SYDVKM. V gave up 5 bases and J gave up 4 bases, with 9 bases separating them. This CDR3 region has 13 residues.

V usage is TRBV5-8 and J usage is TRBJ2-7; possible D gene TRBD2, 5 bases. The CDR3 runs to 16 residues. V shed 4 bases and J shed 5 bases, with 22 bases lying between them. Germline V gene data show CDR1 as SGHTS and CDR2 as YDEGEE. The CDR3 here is CASSTTRTRGSNEQYF. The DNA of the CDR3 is TGTGCCAGCAGCACAACCCGAACTAGAGGAAGTAACGAGCAGTACTTC.

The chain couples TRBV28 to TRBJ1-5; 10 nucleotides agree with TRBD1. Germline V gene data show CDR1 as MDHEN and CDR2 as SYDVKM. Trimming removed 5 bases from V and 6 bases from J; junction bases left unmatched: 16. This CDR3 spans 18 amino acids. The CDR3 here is CASSPPTGGLAGVQPQHF. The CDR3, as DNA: TGTGCCAGCAGTCCCCCGACAGGGGGCCTAGCAGGGGTTCAGCCCCAGCATTTT.

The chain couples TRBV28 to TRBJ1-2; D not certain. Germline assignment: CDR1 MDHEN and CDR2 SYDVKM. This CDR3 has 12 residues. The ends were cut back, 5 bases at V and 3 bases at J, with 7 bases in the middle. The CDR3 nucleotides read TGTGCCAGCAGTGAGGGATACTATGGCTACACCTTC. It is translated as CASSEGYYGYTF.

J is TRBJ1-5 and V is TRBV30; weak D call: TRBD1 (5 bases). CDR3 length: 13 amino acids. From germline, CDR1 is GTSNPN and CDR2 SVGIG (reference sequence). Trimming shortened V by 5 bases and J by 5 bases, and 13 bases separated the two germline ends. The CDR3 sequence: CAWGPGLDQPQHF. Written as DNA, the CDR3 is TGTGCCTGGGGCCCAGGGTTAGATCAGCCCCAGCATTTT.

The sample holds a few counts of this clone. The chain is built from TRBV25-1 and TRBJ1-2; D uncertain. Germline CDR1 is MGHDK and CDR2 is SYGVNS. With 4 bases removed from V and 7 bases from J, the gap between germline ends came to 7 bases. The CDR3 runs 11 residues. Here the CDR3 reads CASSVDFGYTF. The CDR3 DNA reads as TGTGCCAGCAGTGTAGACTTTGGCTACACCTTC.

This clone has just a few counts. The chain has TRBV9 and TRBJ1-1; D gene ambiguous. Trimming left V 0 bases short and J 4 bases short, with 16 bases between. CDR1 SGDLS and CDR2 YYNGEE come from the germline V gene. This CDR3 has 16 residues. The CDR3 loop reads CASSVEGSWRSTEAFF. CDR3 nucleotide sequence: TGTGCCAGCAGCGTAGAGGGCAGTTGGAGATCCACTGAAGCTTTCTTT.

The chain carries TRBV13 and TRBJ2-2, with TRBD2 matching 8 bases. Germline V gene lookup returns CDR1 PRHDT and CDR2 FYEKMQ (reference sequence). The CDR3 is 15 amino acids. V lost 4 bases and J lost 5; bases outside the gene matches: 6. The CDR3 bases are TGTGCCAGCAGCTCCGGGACTAGGCGGACCGGGGAGCTGTTTTTT. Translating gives CASSSGTRRTGELFF.

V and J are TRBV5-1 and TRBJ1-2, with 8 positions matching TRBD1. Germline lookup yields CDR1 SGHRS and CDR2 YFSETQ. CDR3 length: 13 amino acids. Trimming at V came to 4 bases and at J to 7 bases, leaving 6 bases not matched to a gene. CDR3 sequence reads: CASSMTGAGGYTF. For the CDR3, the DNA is TGCGCCAGCAGCATGACAGGGGCGGGTGGCTACACCTTC. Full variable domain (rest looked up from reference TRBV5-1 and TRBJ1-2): KAGVTQTPRYLIKTRGQQVTLSCSPISGHRSVSWYQQTPGQGLQFLFEYFSETQRNKGNFPGRFSGRQFSNSRSEMNVSTLELGDSALYLCASSMTGAGGYTFGSGTRLTVV.

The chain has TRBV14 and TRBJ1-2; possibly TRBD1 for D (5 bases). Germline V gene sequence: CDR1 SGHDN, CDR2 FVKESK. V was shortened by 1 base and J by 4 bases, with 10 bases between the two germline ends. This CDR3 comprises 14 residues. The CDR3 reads CASSQGGGSYGYTF. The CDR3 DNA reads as TGTGCCAGCAGCCAAGGCGGGGGGTCCTATGGCTACACCTTC.

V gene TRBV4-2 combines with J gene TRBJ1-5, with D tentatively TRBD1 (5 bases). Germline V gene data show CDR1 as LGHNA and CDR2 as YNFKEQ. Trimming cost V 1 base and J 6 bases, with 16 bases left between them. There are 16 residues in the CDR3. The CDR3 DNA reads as TGTGCCAGCAGCCAAGCGAGAGTTAGCGGGGGTCAGCCCCAGCATTTT. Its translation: CASSQARVSGGQPQHF.

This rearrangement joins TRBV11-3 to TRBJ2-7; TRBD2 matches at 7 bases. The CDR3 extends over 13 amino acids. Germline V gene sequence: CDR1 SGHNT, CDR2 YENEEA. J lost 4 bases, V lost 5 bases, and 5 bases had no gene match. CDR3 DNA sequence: TGTGCCAGCAGCGTGAGGGAGGGTTACGAGCAGTACTTC. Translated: CASSVREGYEQYF.

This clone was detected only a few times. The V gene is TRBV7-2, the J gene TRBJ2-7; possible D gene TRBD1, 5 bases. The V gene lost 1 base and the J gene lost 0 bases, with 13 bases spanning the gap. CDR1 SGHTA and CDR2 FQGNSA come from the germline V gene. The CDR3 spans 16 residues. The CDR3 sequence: CASSLVRTQVSYEQYF. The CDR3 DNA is TGTGCCAGCAGCTTAGTTAGGACACAGGTCTCCTACGAGCAGTACTTC.

The CDR3 DNA reads TGTGCTAGTGGTTTGGGGCCGACTGGGACGAATGAGCAGTTCTTC. It encodes CASGLGPTGTNEQFF. The chain is built from TRBV12-5 and TRBJ2-1; either TRBD1 or TRBD2 may fit D (5 bases each). The CDR3 has 15 amino acids. Trimming removed 1 base from V and 7 bases from J, with 14 bases in between. Germline assignment: CDR1 LGHNT and CDR2 FRNRAP.

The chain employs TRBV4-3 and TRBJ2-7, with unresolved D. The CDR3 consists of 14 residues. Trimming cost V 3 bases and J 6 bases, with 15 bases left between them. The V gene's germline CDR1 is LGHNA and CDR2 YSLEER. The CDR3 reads CASSQGFGITEQYF. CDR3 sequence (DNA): TGCGCCAGCAGCCAGGGGTTCGGAATCACCGAGCAGTACTTC.

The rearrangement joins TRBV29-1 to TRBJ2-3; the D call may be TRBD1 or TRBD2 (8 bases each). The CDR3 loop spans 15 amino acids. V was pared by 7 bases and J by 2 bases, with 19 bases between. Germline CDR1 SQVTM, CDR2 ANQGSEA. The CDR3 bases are TGCAGCGCTACGGGGGGGGACAGGAACACAGATACGCAGTATTTT. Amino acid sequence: CSATGGDRNTDTQYF.